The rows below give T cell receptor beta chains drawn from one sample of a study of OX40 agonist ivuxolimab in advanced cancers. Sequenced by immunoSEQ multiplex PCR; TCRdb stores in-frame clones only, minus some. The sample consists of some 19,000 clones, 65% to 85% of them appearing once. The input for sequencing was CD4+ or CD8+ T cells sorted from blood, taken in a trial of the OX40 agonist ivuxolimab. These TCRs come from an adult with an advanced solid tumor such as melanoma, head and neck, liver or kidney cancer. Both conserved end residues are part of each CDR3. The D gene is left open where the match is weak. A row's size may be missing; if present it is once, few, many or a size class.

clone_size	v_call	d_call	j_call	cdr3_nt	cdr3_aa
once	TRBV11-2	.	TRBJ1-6	TGTGCCAGCAGCTTAGGGGCAGATTATAATTCACCCCTCCACTTT	CASSLGADYNSPLHF
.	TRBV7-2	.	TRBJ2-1	TGTGCCAGCAGCTGGCCCACAGACAATGAGCAGTTCTTC	CASSWPTDNEQFF
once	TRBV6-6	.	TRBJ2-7	TGTGCCACCGGGAGTGACTACGAGCAGTACTTC	CATGSDYEQYF
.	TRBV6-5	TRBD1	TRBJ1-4	TGTGCCAGCTGGACAGGGTCTAATGAAAAACTGTTTTTT	CASWTGSNEKLFF
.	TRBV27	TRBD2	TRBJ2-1	TGTGCCAGCAGTTTACTAGGGCTAGCGGTAGGGAACAATGAGCAGTTCTTC	CASSLLGLAVGNNEQFF
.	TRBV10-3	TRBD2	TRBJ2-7	TGTGCCATCAGCCCATTAGCGGGGGCCTACGAGCAGTACTTC	CAISPLAGAYEQYF
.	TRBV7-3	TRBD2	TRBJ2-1	TGTGCCAGCAGCTTCGGACTAGCGGGGTACAATGAGCAGTTCTTC	CASSFGLAGYNEQFF
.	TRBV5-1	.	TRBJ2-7	TGCGCCAGCAGCTTCACGGGAGTTACCGCCTACGAGCAGTACTTC	CASSFTGVTAYEQYF
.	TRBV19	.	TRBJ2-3	TGTGCCAGTAATCCGGGCGGGTATCGCACAGATACGCAGTATTTT	CASNPGGYRTDTQYF
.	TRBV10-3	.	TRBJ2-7	TGTGCCATCAGTGAAATCCCCCGGAGGGCCCCCTCCTACGAGCAGTACTTC	CAISEIPRRAPSYEQYF
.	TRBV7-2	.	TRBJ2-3	TGTGCCAGCAGCTTTAACGGCTACCGCGCAGATACGCAGTATTTT	CASSFNGYRADTQYF
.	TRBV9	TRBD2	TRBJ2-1	TGTGCCAGCAGCGTAGCGCCTAGCGGGAGGGGTGGTGAGCAGTTCTTC	CASSVAPSGRGGEQFF
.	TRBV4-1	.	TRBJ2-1	TGCGCCAGCAGCCAAGGGGGGTCGGCTGCCTACAATGAGCAGTTCTTC	CASSQGGSAAYNEQFF
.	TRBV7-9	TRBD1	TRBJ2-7	TGTGCCAGCAGGGTAAACAGGGGGGACGAGCAGTACTTC	CASRVNRGDEQYF
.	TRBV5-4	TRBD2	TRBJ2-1	TGTGCCAGCAGCTTGTGGACTAGTAACGAGCAGTTCTTC	CASSLWTSNEQFF
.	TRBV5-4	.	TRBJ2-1	TGTGCCAGCAGCTTGTTGACGGGTTCGGAGTTCTTC	CASSLLTGSEFF
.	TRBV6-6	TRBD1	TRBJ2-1	TGTGCCAGCAGGCCCGGGACAGGGATCTACAATGAGCAGTTCTTC	CASRPGTGIYNEQFF
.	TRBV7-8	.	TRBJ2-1	TGTGCCAGCAGCCCCCAGGGACCTGACAATGAGCAGTTCTTC	CASSPQGPDNEQFF
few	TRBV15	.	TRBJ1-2	TGTGCCACCAGCAGAGACAGTTTTTATGGCTACACCTTC	CATSRDSFYGYTF
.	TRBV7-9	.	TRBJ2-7	TGTGCCAGCTCGGACGGCTCCTACGAGCAGTACTTC	CASSDGSYEQYF
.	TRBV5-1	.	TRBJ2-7	TGCGCCAGCAGCTTGGGTATTACGGGCTACGAGCAGTACTTC	CASSLGITGYEQYF
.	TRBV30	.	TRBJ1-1	TGTGCCTGGAGTAACCTACCTGAGACTGAAGCTTTCTTT	CAWSNLPETEAFF
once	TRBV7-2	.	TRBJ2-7	TGTGCCAGCAGCTTAGAGGCGGCCTACGAGCAGTACTTC	CASSLEAAYEQYF
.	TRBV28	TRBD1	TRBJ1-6	TGTGCCAGCAGACTAACAGGGGGTCCCCTCCACTTT	CASRLTGGPLHF
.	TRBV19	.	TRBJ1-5	TGTGCCAGTAGTATAGTAGGGTTGGGGAGCAATCAGCCCCAGCATTTT	CASSIVGLGSNQPQHF
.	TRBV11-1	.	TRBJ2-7	TGTGCCAGCAGTCAGGAGACATACTACGAGCAGTACTTC	CASSQETYYEQYF
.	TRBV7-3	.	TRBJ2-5	TGTGCCAGCAGCCGGACCCAACAAGAGACCCAGTACTTC	CASSRTQQETQYF
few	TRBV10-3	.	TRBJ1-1	TGTGCCATCAGTGAGTCCTTGGGGGGGATATCGCAAGCTTTCTTT	CAISESLGGISQAFF
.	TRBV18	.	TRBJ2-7	TGTGCCAGCTCACCTCGAAGCTACGAGCAGTACTTC	CASSPRSYEQYF
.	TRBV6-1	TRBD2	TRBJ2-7	TGTGCCTGCAGACTAGCGGGAGGAGTACACGAGCAGTACTTC	CACRLAGGVHEQYF
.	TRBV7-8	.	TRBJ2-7	TGTGCCAGCAGCTTAGGTCAGGGAGGCTACGAGCAGTACTTC	CASSLGQGGYEQYF